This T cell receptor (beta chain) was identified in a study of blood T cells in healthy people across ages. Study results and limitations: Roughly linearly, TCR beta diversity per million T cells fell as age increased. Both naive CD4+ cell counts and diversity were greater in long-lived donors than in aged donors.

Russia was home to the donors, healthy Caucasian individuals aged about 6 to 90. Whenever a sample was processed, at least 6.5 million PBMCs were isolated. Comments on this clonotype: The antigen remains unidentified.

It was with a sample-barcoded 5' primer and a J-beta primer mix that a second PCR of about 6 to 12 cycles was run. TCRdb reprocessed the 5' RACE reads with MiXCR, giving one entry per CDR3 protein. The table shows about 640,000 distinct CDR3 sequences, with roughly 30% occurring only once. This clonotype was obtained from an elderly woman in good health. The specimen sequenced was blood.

CDR3 amino acids: CASSPDRGAYEKLFF. In DNA form, the CDR3 reads TGTGCCAGCAGTCCTGACAGGGGCGCGTATGAAAAACTGTTTTTT. The rearrangement links TRBV6-5 to TRBJ1-4, with 8 bases identical to TRBD1. The CDR3 consists of 15 residues. Per germline, CDR1 MNHEY and CDR2 SVGAGI. The ends lost 5 bases at V and 6 bases at J; junction bases unmatched: 8.